The rows below give T cell receptor beta chains drawn from one sample of a study of OX40 agonist ivuxolimab in advanced cancers. The protocol was immunoSEQ multiplex PCR, while the TCRdb copy is restricted to in-frame clones and leaves out a portion. The sample consists of tens of thousands of clones, roughly 80% of them appearing once. The starting material was CD4+ or CD8+ T cells sorted from blood, obtained in a trial of the OX40 agonist ivuxolimab. These receptors were collected from an adult with an advanced solid tumor such as melanoma, head and neck, liver or kidney cancer. Both conserved end residues are trimmed from each CDR3. Fields, in order: clone size, V gene, CDR3 protein. Clone sizes are given selectively: once, few, many, or a class where the clone is expanded.

- TRBV7-9 ASSLEDTLGTEAF
- TRBV10-1 ASRDRESSEAF
- TRBV19 ASSIGSGALDGYT
- TRBV7-3 ASSFSGGDTEAF
- TRBV27 ASSWTGAPGDTQY
- TRBV10-1 ASSRSITEETQY
- TRBV19 ASSPQATGTRRVYT
- TRBV7-9 ASSQADTQY
- TRBV2 ASSEQGLAGGGGADTQY
- TRBV27 ASSTPGRPTGELF
- TRBV15 ATSRDRGGAETQY
- TRBV6-5 AIRRGETQY
- TRBV7-2 ASSLGASETQY
- TRBV14 ASSNLAGGSYNEQF
- TRBV5-4 ASSLFDQDNEQF
- TRBV7-9 ASSLTNSPLH
- TRBV7-6 ASSFSPGGNSPLH
- TRBV19 ASSNPLAKNIQY
- TRBV18 ASSRGQGFDEQY
- TRBV6-1 ASKLVETENTEAF
medium-sized TRBV27 ASSTPWGGVYEQY
once TRBV7-2 ASSTNPLSGRAHEQY
- TRBV6-5 ATTAGNTGELF
- TRBV4-1 ASSQEGTDYGYT
- TRBV5-1 ASSPGLGTGASYNEQF
- TRBV6-4 ASSDEFGSDTQY
- TRBV10-2 ASSEIQGVRDTQY
- TRBV7-8 ASSLNSRQAYGYT
- TRBV29-1 SAGGEETQY
- TRBV6-1 ASSEMTEPYEQY
- TRBV27 ASSPGTSSYEQY
- TRBV19 ASSIDRATENTEAF
- TRBV10-3 ASSLWGWNTEAF
- TRBV2 ASLRGLSGDVTNEKLF
- TRBV5-1 ASSLGQGIDSPLH
- TRBV6-6 ASGLPDEKLF
- TRBV5-6 ASSNRQNYEQY
- TRBV9 ASSVDRLAAGNTIY
- TRBV4-1 ASSQRVQAAPDTQY
- TRBV5-1 ASSLPGQGGASYGYT
- TRBV9 ASSVGTDQHSPLH
- TRBV7-8 ASSPRTGRDYGYT
- TRBV5-6 ASSSPGLGAHNEQF
- TRBV9 ASSVGSSGLYGYT
- TRBV6-5 ASTKTGGGGYT
- TRBV6-4 ASSERGEGGYEQY
- TRBV27 ASSLLGTGQRDYGYT
few TRBV7-9 ASSPGTRRAF
- TRBV6-1 ASSVRQGTDTQY
- TRBV30 AWSRNRLISPLH
- TRBV5-1 ASSLGGDSYNEQF
- TRBV30 AWGGTGDYEQY
- TRBV4-1 ASSQEGRTEAF